These 7 T cell receptor delta chains share one sample of origin, sequenced in a study of Vδ1+ human thymocytes. The template was reverse-transcribed extracted RNA. CDR3 amplicons came from multiplex PCR with pooled V-gene forward and constant-region reverse primers. TCRdb re-processed the multiplex PCR reads using CATT. The sample carries 54,000 or so delta-chain clones, roughly 15% recorded once. Findings and caveats of the study: Thymic TRG and TRD repertoires appeared highly polyclonal.

No antigen has been identified for these receptors. Sequences were obtained from Vdelta1+ gamma-delta thymocytes from the thymus. Subset reported: FACS-sorted CD3+ TCRalphabeta- TCRVdelta1+ TCRVdelta2- thymocytes. Receptors originate from a boy less than two years old who had congenital heart surgery.

V is TRDV1 and J is TRDJ1; 11 nucleotides agree with TRDD3. The CDR3 contains 23 residues. Germline CDR1 and CDR2: TSWWSYY and QGS. The V segment lost 0 bases and the J segment 1 base; nucleotides outside the gene matches: 22. CDR3 loop: CALGELGPSVLGDKAWGTDKLIF. The CDR3 region has the DNA TGTGCTCTTGGGGAACTAGGGCCTTCCGTACTGGGGGATAAGGCTTGGGGCACCGATAAACTCATCTTT.

With respect to this clone: The junction does not match germline at one end; this may be a read error. The J gene is TRDJ2, the V gene TRDV1, with 8 positions matching TRDD3. The CDR3 has 24 residues. Germline V gene data show CDR1 as TSWWSYY and CDR2 as QGS. Here the CDR3 DNA reads TGTGCTCCTGGGGAACCTCCTATCTATAACTGGGCTGGGGGACGCCCAGCTTTGACAGCACAACTCTTCTTT. Amino acids: CAPGEPPIYNWAGGRPALTAQLFF.

This clone was picked up a small number of times. Other DNA sequences in this sample translate to the same CDR3. The chain is built from TRDV1 and TRDJ1; tentative D call: TRDD3 (6 bases). The CDR3 extends over 16 amino acids. Trimming left V 2 bases short and J 2 bases short, with 15 bases between. Looked up from germline, CDR1 is TSWWSYY and CDR2 is QGS. For the CDR3, the DNA is TGTGCTCTTGGGGAAACCCCAGGGGGGGAAACCGATAAACTCATCTTT. Its protein product is CALGETPGGETDKLIF.

This clone was found a few times. The chain combines TRDV1 with TRDJ1; unclear D gene. CDR1 is TSWWSYY, CDR2 QGS, per germline. Trimming stripped 1 base from V and 5 bases from J, with 14 bases between. CDR3 length equals 15 residues. The DNA for the CDR3 is TGTGCTCTTGGGGAACCGTTCGATCCTGTTGATAAACTCATCTTT. Encoded protein: CALGEPFDPVDKLIF.

Only a few counts were recorded for this clone. Compared with germline, one end of the junction differs, possibly owing to a read error. The J gene is TRDJ1, the V gene TRDV1, with 7 bases that match TRDD2. The CDR3 length is 18 residues. From germline, CDR1 is TSWWSYY and CDR2 QGS. The CDR3 bases are TGTGCTCTTGGGGACATTGGCCTTCCTTATCGGTACACCGATAAACCCATCTTT. Protein: CALGDIGLPYRYTDKPIF.

The chain recombines TRDV1 with TRDJ1, with 11 bases lining up with TRDD3. The length of the CDR3 is 15 residues. The trim removed 4 bases at V and 4 bases at J, leaving 5 bases unmatched. Germline V CDR1 and CDR2: TSWWSYY, QGS. CDR3 residues: CALGGGGYANDKLIF. The CDR3 DNA reads TGTGCTCTTGGGGGTGGGGGATACGCGAACGATAAACTCATCTTT.

V usage is TRDV1 and J usage is TRDJ1; 8 bases map to TRDD3. Germline V CDR1 and CDR2: TSWWSYY, QGS. V lost 0 bases and J lost 2; bases outside the gene matches: 26. This CDR3 region has 23 residues. The CDR3 region has the DNA TGTGCTCTTGGGGAACTAGTCGACGGGGCCCTTCCCTACCTTTACTGGGGGACCGATAAACTCATCTTT. Protein: CALGELVDGALPYLYWGTDKLIF.